The 27 T cell receptor beta chains reported below all come from one sample, sequenced in a study of blood T cell repertoires in COVID-19. Generated by immunoSEQ multiplex PCR, the TCRdb table keeps only in-frame clones and is missing some. The data contain hundreds of thousands of clones, about 82% of them singletons. Sequenced sample: peripheral blood. These receptors were obtained from a human donor in a cohort sampled during active COVID-19.

The genes are TRBV9 and TRBJ1-6; D is unresolved. CDR3 length: 12 residues. Per germline, CDR1 SGDLS and CDR2 YYNGEE. The V and J ends lost 3 bases and 11 bases respectively, with 9 bases between them. The DNA for the CDR3 is TGTGCCAGCAGCGAAGGCGGGCCACCCCTCCACTTT. It yields the protein CASSEGGPPLHF. The whole variable domain, remainder taken from reference TRBV9 and TRBJ1-6, is DSGVTQTPKHLITATGQRVTLRCSPRSGDLSVYWYQQSLDQGLQFLIQYYNGEERAKGNILERFSAQQFPDLHSELNLSSLELGDSALYFCASSEGGPPLHFGNGTRLTVT.

This chain links TRBV7-9 with TRBJ2-7; possible D gene TRBD1, 7 bases. V lost 4 bases, J lost 3 bases, and 13 bases lay in between. This CDR3 comprises 14 residues. CDR1 is SEHNR and CDR2 is FQNEAQ in the germline V gene (reference sequence). CDR3 protein: CASSWGDSGYEQYF. Written as DNA, the CDR3 is TGTGCCAGCAGCTGGGGGGACAGCGGCTACGAGCAGTACTTC. Based on the CDR3 plus reference TRBV7-9 and TRBJ2-7, the full variable domain is DTGVSQNPRHKITKRGQNVTFRCDPISEHNRLYWYRQTLGQGPEFLTYFQNEAQLEKSRLLSDRFSAERPKGSFSTLEIQRTEQGDSAMYLCASSWGDSGYEQYFGPGTRLTVT.

Here the CDR3 reads CASSPGQGGRNYGYTF. Here the CDR3 DNA reads TGTGCCAGCAGCCCGGGACAGGGCGGTCGTAACTATGGCTACACCTTC. This rearrangement joins TRBV5-6 to TRBJ1-2, with 9 bases that match TRBD1. J gave up 1 base and V 4 bases, and 8 bases lay outside the gene matches. The CDR3 runs to 16 residues. Looked up from germline, CDR1 is SGHDT and CDR2 is YYEEEE.

The rearrangement links TRBV12-3 or TRBV12-4 to TRBJ1-2; D is unclear. The CDR3 is made up of 13 amino acids. V lost 3 bases, J lost 4 bases, and 9 bases lay in between. The CDR3 coding sequence is TGTGCCAGCAGTTTGTCAGTTACCTATGGCTACACCTTC. It encodes CASSLSVTYGYTF.

The J gene is TRBJ1-1, the V gene TRBV2; 10 bases line up with TRBD1. Germline V gene data show CDR1 as SNHLY and CDR2 as FYNNEI. V gave up 6 bases and J gave up 5 bases; unmatched junction bases: 12. The CDR3 totals 16 residues. The DNA of the CDR3 is TGTGCCAGCAGCTTACTTTTGGGACAGGGGCGGACTGAAGCTTTCTTT. This codes for CASSLLLGQGRTEAFF.

The chain has TRBV5-1 and TRBJ1-3; the D is unclear. CDR3 size: 13 residues. Trimming took off 0 bases at V and 7 bases at J, with 8 bases between the two ends. Germline V gene sequence: CDR1 SGHRS, CDR2 YFSETQ. DNA for the CDR3: TGCGCCAGCAGCTTGGGCCCCCAGAACACCATATATTTT. It translates to CASSLGPQNTIYF. The full variable domain, in which reference TRBV5-1 and TRBJ1-3 provide the parts outside the CDR3, is KAGVTQTPRYLIKTRGQQVTLSCSPISGHRSVSWYQQTPGQGLQFLFEYFSETQRNKGNFPGRFSGRQFSNSRSEMNVSTLELGDSALYLCASSLGPQNTIYFGEGSWLTVV.

The chain has TRBV3-1 (or the pseudogene TRBV3-2) and TRBJ2-2, with 11 bases identical to TRBD2. V shed 1 base, J shed 6 bases, and the junction held 4 bases outside the gene matches. CDR1 is LGHDT and CDR2 is YNNKEL in the germline V gene (reference sequence). This CDR3 region has 16 residues. CDR3 sequence reads: CASSQGLAGGPGELFF. CDR3 bases: TGTGCCAGCAGCCAAGGGCTAGCGGGGGGTCCCGGGGAGCTGTTTTTT.

This clone was recorded once. V and J are TRBV24-1 and TRBJ1-2, with 9 bases aligning to TRBD1. Per the germline V gene, CDR1 is KGHDR and CDR2 is SFDVKD. After removal of 3 bases from V and 5 bases from J, the junction contained 15 bases not matched to a gene. The CDR3 extends over 18 amino acids. DNA for the CDR3: TGTGCCACCAGTGATCCTGGGACAGGGCGGCGAGGAGAGTATGGCTACACCTTC. Amino acids: CATSDPGTGRRGEYGYTF.

The chain recombines TRBV6-5 with TRBJ1-5; 12 bases are shared with TRBD1. The CDR3 sequence is 15 residues long. Looked up from germline, CDR1 is MNHEY and CDR2 is SVGAGI. With 6 bases clipped from V and 1 base from J, the junction kept 1 base outside the gene matches. CDR3 bases: TGTGCCAGCAGGGGACAGGGGGCAAGCAATCAGCCCCAGCATTTT. Its protein product is CASRGQGASNQPQHF.

The chain employs TRBV11-2 and TRBJ1-5; the D is unclear. The CDR3 extends over 13 amino acids. Trimming cost V 1 base and J 11 bases, with 12 bases left between them. Germline lookup yields CDR1 SGHAT and CDR2 FQNNGV. The CDR3 bases are TGTGCCAGCAGCTTAGCGTACGCTGCGGCCCAGCATTTT. This gives the protein CASSLAYAAAQHF.

J is TRBJ2-3 and V is TRBV25-1; 8 bases map to TRBD2. The CDR3 loop spans 17 amino acids. Germline V gene lookup returns CDR1 MGHDK and CDR2 SYGVNS. V shed 4 bases, J shed 0 bases, and the junction held 9 bases outside the gene matches. CDR3: CASSVRGGITSTDTQYF. As DNA, the CDR3 is TGTGCCAGCAGTGTTCGGGGGGGTATCACCAGCACAGATACGCAGTATTTT. Together with reference TRBV25-1 and TRBJ2-3, the CDR3 gives the full variable domain: EADIYQTPRYLVIGTGKKITLECSQTMGHDKMYWYQQDPGMELHLIHYSYGVNSTEKGDLSSESTVSRIRTEHFPLTLESARPSHTSQYLCASSVRGGITSTDTQYFGPGTRLTVL.

The chain combines TRBV27 with TRBJ2-7; D is ambiguous. Germline V gene sequence: CDR1 MNHEY, CDR2 SMNVEV (reference sequence). Deletions cut 4 bases from V and 2 bases from J, with 21 bases between. The CDR3 runs 17 residues. CDR3 in amino acids: CASSSNPQQHGPYEQYF. CDR3 bases: TGTGCCAGCAGTTCCAACCCCCAGCAGCATGGGCCCTACGAGCAGTACTTC.

The chain joins TRBV24-1 to TRBJ2-1; TRBD2 is a possible D gene (5 bases). The CDR3 extends over 14 amino acids. V dropped 5 bases and J dropped 8 bases, with 15 bases sitting between them. Per the germline V gene, CDR1 is KGHDR and CDR2 is SFDVKD. This chain's CDR3 is CATSAEGRSHEQFF. CDR3 coding DNA: TGTGCCACCAGTGCCGAGGGAAGATCGCATGAGCAGTTCTTC.

This clone came up once. The chain joins TRBV5-1 to TRBJ2-7; 9 bases are a match to TRBD1. The J segment lost 2 bases and the V segment lost 2 bases, leaving 5 bases of the junction unmatched. Germline CDR1 and CDR2: SGHRS and YFSETQ. CDR3 length: 15 amino acids. The CDR3 coding sequence is TGCGCCAGCAGCTTCCGGGACAGGGACACCTACGAGCAGTACTTC. Residues: CASSFRDRDTYEQYF.

V gene TRBV7-9 combines with J gene TRBJ1-2, with no clear D. The CDR3 runs 15 residues. V was cut by 1 base and J by 0 bases, with 9 bases left in between. The germline V gene has CDR1 SEHNR and CDR2 FQNEAQ (reference sequence). The CDR3 protein is CASSLGQSANYGYTF. In nucleotides, the CDR3 is TGTGCCAGCAGCTTAGGCCAGTCAGCTAACTATGGCTACACCTTC.

This clone was observed a single time. This chain links TRBV5-4 with TRBJ2-3; TRBD2 might be the D (5 bases). Trimming removed 4 bases at V and 5 bases at J, with 11 bases between. CDR1 SGHNT and CDR2 YYREEE come from the germline V gene (reference sequence). The CDR3 length is 13 residues. Here the CDR3 reads CASSRGLVDTQYF. CDR3 DNA: TGTGCCAGCAGCCGGGGTCTAGTAGATACGCAGTATTTT.

In this sample, this clone turned up a few times. The chain employs TRBV29-1 and TRBJ1-2; D remains ambiguous. V dropped 7 bases and J dropped 0 bases, with 12 bases sitting between them. The CDR3 sequence is 13 residues long. From germline, CDR1 is SQVTM and CDR2 ANQGSEA. Here the CDR3 DNA reads TGCAGCGCCGGTGAGGGAACTAACTATGGCTACACCTTC. Amino acid sequence: CSAGEGTNYGYTF.

The chain links TRBV20-1 to TRBJ1-6; 9 bases agree with TRBD1. Germline CDR1 DFQATT, CDR2 SNEGSKA (reference sequence). The CDR3 covers 16 residues. V lost 3 bases and J lost 7; bases outside the gene matches: 10. The CDR3 nucleotides are TGCAGTGCTAGTGATGTGAGGACAGGGGACAATTCACCCCTCCACTTT. As protein: CSASDVRTGDNSPLHF.

The genes are TRBV18 and TRBJ2-3; D is undetermined. The germline gives CDR1 KGHSH, CDR2 LQKENI. V was cut by 3 bases and J by 0 bases, with 7 bases left in between. The CDR3 covers 14 residues. The CDR3 DNA sequence: TGTGCCAGCTCACCCCAAATTAGCACAGATACGCAGTATTTT. Translated: CASSPQISTDTQYF.

This chain uses TRBV6-5 with TRBJ1-1; D remains unclear. Germline CDR1 and CDR2: MNHEY and SVGAGI. This CDR3 is 14 amino acids long. V was clipped by 7 bases and J by 11 bases, with 23 bases between them. The CDR3, as DNA: TGTGCCAGCATCAACTCGGGAAACTCGGACGTGGCTTTCTTT. Residues: CASINSGNSDVAFF.

The chain has TRBV30 and TRBJ1-1; D is uncertain. Per the germline V gene, CDR1 is GTSNPN and CDR2 is SVGIG (reference sequence). This CDR3 region has 12 residues. Trimming pared 0 bases from V and 6 bases from J, leaving 8 bases between. The CDR3 region has the DNA TGTGCCTGGAGTGTTGTCCATCCTGAAGCTTTCTTT. This gives the protein CAWSVVHPEAFF.

This chain uses TRBV18 with TRBJ1-3, with D possibly TRBD1 on 5 matching bases. CDR1 KGHSH and CDR2 LQKENI come from the germline V gene. Trimming took off 4 bases at V and 0 bases at J, with 13 bases between the two ends. The CDR3 has 16 amino acids. The CDR3 region is CASSQEGVLSGNTIYF. The DNA for the CDR3 is TGTGCCAGCTCACAAGAAGGGGTCCTCTCTGGAAACACCATATATTTT.

The gene calls are TRBV5-1 and TRBJ2-1; D perhaps matches TRBD2 (6 bases). CDR1 SGHRS and CDR2 YFSETQ come from the germline V gene. The CDR3 extends over 15 amino acids. V was trimmed by 10 bases and J by 4 bases, leaving 21 bases between them. CDR3 sequence: CARTSSAGLYNEQFF. The CDR3 bases are TGCGCCCGCACCTCTTCTGCGGGGCTGTACAATGAGCAGTTCTTC.

V is TRBV18 and J is TRBJ1-4; maybe TRBD1 (6 bases). CDR1 KGHSH and CDR2 LQKENI come from the germline V gene. The CDR3 loop spans 13 amino acids. Trimming shortened V by 5 bases and J by 5 bases, and 9 bases separated the two germline ends. The CDR3 bases are TGTGCCAGCTCAGGACAGCGGAATGAAAAACTGTTTTTT. It translates to CASSGQRNEKLFF. The full variable domain, rest sourced from reference TRBV18 and TRBJ1-4, is NAGVMQNPRHLVRRRGQEARLRCSPMKGHSHVYWYRQLPEEGLKFMVYLQKENIIDESGMPKERFSAEFPKEGPSILRIQQVVRGDSAAYFCASSGQRNEKLFFGSGTQLSVL.

The V and J genes are TRBV7-9 and TRBJ2-4; the match to TRBD1 covers 9 bases. V was pared by 2 bases and J by 8 bases, with 7 bases of the junction left unmatched. This CDR3 spans 15 amino acids. CDR1 and CDR2 (germline): SEHNR, FQNEAQ (reference sequence). CDR3 bases: TGTGCCAGCAGCTTATTCCGGGACAGGGTTGACATTCAGTACTTC. Translated: CASSLFRDRVDIQYF.

The V gene is TRBV12-3 or TRBV12-4, the J gene TRBJ1-5, with 7 bases fitting TRBD1. The V segment lost 4 bases and the J segment 7 bases; nucleotides outside the gene matches: 4. The CDR3 sequence is 13 residues long. The CDR3 nucleotides read TGTGCCAGCAGTTCGGGGACAGCACAGCCCCAGCATTTT. It specifies CASSSGTAQPQHF.

The V gene is TRBV12-3 or TRBV12-4, the J gene TRBJ2-1; weak D call: TRBD2 (7 bases). CDR3 length equals 13 residues. V was cut by 8 bases and J by 6 bases, with 14 bases left in between. The DNA of the CDR3 is TGTGCCAGCTGGGAGGGGGGGGGCAATGAGCAGTTCTTC. It is translated as CASWEGGGNEQFF.